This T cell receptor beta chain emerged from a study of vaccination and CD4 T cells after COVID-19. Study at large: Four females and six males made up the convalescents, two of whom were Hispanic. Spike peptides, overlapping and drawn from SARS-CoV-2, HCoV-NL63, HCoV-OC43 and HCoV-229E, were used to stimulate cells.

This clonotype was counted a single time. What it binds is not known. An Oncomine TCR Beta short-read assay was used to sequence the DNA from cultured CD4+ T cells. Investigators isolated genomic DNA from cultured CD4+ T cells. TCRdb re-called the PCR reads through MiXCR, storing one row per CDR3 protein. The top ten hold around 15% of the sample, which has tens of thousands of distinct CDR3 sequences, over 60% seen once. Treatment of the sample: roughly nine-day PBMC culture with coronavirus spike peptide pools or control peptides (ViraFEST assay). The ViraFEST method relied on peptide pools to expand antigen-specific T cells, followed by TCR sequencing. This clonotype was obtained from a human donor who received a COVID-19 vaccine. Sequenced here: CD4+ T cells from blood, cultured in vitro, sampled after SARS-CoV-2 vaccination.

The CDR3 sequence is CSAEPRDRAEETQYF. In nucleotides, the CDR3 is TGCAGTGCTGAGCCCCGGGACAGGGCGGAGGAGACCCAGTACTTC. This rearrangement joins TRBV20-1 to TRBJ2-5; 9 nucleotides match TRBD1. The CDR3 is 15 residues long. Per the germline V gene, CDR1 is DFQATT and CDR2 is SNEGSKA (reference sequence). J was trimmed by 5 bases and V by 5 bases; bases with no gene match: 12.